This is a list of T cell receptor beta chains from one sample in a study of shared clonotypes between healthy human individuals. Data came from immunoSEQ multiplex PCR; TCRdb stores just in-frame clones and leaves some out. The table has approximately 1.4 million clones, roughly 98% seen once. Material for sequencing was naive CD4+ T cells sorted from blood. All receptors come from a man aged 25-45 years in good health. CDR3s include the opening cysteine and the closing phenylalanine or tryptophan. A D gene is named only where the DNA matches it firmly. Expanded clones get a size class; other rows say once, few or many, or leave the size out.

D	size	V	J	CDR3	DNA
.	.	TRBV29-1	TRBJ2-3	CSVGGGVLWTDTQYF	TGCAGCGTTGGTGGCGGAGTCCTATGGACAGATACGCAGTATTTT
.	.	TRBV9	TRBJ2-7	CASSGRDGPYEQYF	TGTGCCAGCAGCGGACGGGACGGTCCCTACGAGCAGTACTTC
TRBD2	.	TRBV5-4	TRBJ2-3	CASSLGSGSRFGTDTQYF	TGTGCCAGCAGCTTGGGTAGCGGGAGTAGGTTCGGCACAGATACGCAGTATTTT
.	.	TRBV9	TRBJ1-5	CASSVCQHSREKNQPQHF	TGTGCCAGCAGCGTATGCCAGCACAGCCGGGAAAAGAATCAGCCCCAGCATTTT
.	.	TRBV28	TRBJ1-4	CASRGSTNEKLFF	TGTGCCAGCAGGGGTTCTACTAATGAAAAACTGTTTTTT
TRBD1	.	TRBV5-1	TRBJ2-5	CASSLIGTGGETQYF	TGCGCCAGCAGCTTGATTGGGACAGGGGGGGAGACCCAGTACTTC
TRBD1	.	TRBV30	TRBJ1-4	CAWSSRRTGATNEKLFF	TGTGCCTGGAGTTCCCGGAGGACAGGGGCAACTAATGAAAAACTGTTTTTT
.	.	TRBV25-1	TRBJ1-5	CASSDSGVGSNQPQHF	TGTGCCAGCAGTGATTCAGGGGTCGGGAGCAATCAGCCCCAGCATTTT
TRBD2	.	TRBV28	TRBJ2-7	CASSLAGGREQYF	TGTGCCAGCAGTTTAGCGGGAGGGCGCGAGCAGTACTTC
.	.	TRBV2	TRBJ1-2	CASARQGGYGYTF	TGTGCCAGCGCGAGGCAGGGCGGCTATGGCTACACCTTC
TRBD1	.	TRBV6-1	TRBJ2-7	CASSFTGGEQYF	TGTGCCAGCAGCTTTACAGGGGGCGAGCAGTACTTC
.	.	TRBV27	TRBJ2-2	CASSLQVRGTGELFF	TGTGCCAGCAGCTTACAGGTTCGAGGCACCGGGGAGCTGTTTTTT
.	.	TRBV19	TRBJ1-2	CASSIRSNYGYTF	TGTGCCAGTAGTATAAGGAGTAACTATGGCTACACCTTC
.	.	TRBV5-1	TRBJ2-5	CASHTGYQETQYF	TGCGCCAGCCATACAGGGTACCAAGAGACCCAGTACTTC
.	.	TRBV6-1	TRBJ2-1	CASSERGVYNEQFF	TGTGCCAGCAGTGAACGGGGAGTTTACAATGAGCAGTTCTTC
TRBD1	.	TRBV19	TRBJ1-2	CASRRTGARYGYTF	TGTGCCAGTAGACGGACAGGGGCGAGGTATGGCTACACCTTC
.	once	TRBV29-1	TRBJ2-4	CSVADQGSFQYF	TGCAGCGTAGCCGACCAGGGGAGTTTTCAGTACTTC
.	once	TRBV5-1	TRBJ1-1	CASSPGHRVVFSTEAFF	TGCGCCAGCAGCCCTGGACACCGGGTGGTTTTTAGCACTGAAGCTTTCTTT
.	.	TRBV7-9	TRBJ1-5	CASSLQSNQPQHF	TGTGCCAGCAGTTTACAGAGCAATCAGCCCCAGCATTTT
.	.	TRBV2	TRBJ1-1	CASKQTPLTEAFF	TGTGCCAGCAAACAGACGCCTCTCACTGAAGCTTTCTTT
.	.	TRBV11-2	TRBJ2-2	CASSSRGEGGELFF	TGTGCCAGCAGCTCTCGGGGAGAAGGCGGGGAGCTGTTTTTT
TRBD1	.	TRBV5-1	TRBJ2-5	CASSLGQGEETQYF	TGCGCCAGCAGCTTGGGACAGGGCGAAGAGACCCAGTACTTC
.	.	TRBV10-3	TRBJ2-1	CAITATGGVYNEQFF	TGTGCCATCACCGCCACAGGGGGGGTATACAATGAGCAGTTCTTC
.	.	TRBV29-1	TRBJ1-1	CSVKRSKEVWWENTEAFF	TGCAGCGTTAAAAGATCTAAAGAGGTTTGGTGGGAGAACACTGAAGCTTTCTTT
TRBD1	.	TRBV18	TRBJ2-4	CASSTSGTGAGGIQYF	TGTGCCAGCTCAACCTCCGGGACAGGGGCTGGAGGCATTCAGTACTTC
.	.	TRBV28	TRBJ2-7	CASSFAVVGEQYF	TGTGCCAGCAGCTTCGCCGTGGTCGGCGAGCAGTACTTC
.	.	TRBV11-2	TRBJ2-6	CASKGPFGRANVLTF	TGTGCCAGCAAAGGCCCTTTTGGTCGGGCCAACGTCCTGACTTTC
TRBD1	once	TRBV2	TRBJ1-5	CASSEGDRASNQPQHF	TGTGCCAGCAGTGAAGGAGACAGGGCAAGCAATCAGCCCCAGCATTTT
TRBD1	once	TRBV5-1	TRBJ1-1	CASSTGTGEGEAFF	TGCGCCAGCAGCACGGGGACAGGGGAGGGTGAAGCTTTCTTT
.	.	TRBV6-5	TRBJ2-1	CASGRLINEQFF	TGTGCCAGCGGTCGTTTAATCAATGAGCAGTTCTTC
.	.	TRBV7-9	TRBJ1-1	CASSLSLNTEAFF	TGTGCCAGCAGCCTAAGTCTGAACACTGAAGCTTTCTTT
.	.	TRBV19	TRBJ1-5	CASTAWEGQPQHF	TGTGCCAGCACAGCATGGGAGGGCCAGCCCCAGCATTTT
TRBD1	.	TRBV2	TRBJ1-2	CASSRSTGGAWYGYTF	TGTGCCAGCAGTCGATCGACAGGGGGCGCCTGGTATGGCTACACCTTC
TRBD2	.	TRBV6-1	TRBJ2-5	CAFNPGLAGGGTQYF	TGTGCCTTTAACCCGGGACTAGCGGGAGGGGGGACCCAGTACTTC
.	.	TRBV6-1	TRBJ2-7	CASKEGTYEQYF	TGTGCCAGCAAAGAGGGAACCTACGAGCAGTACTTC
.	once	TRBV28	TRBJ2-2	CASSLREGGELFF	TGTGCCAGCAGTTTGAGAGAGGGGGGGGAGCTGTTTTTT
.	.	TRBV7-2	TRBJ1-1	CASSFFTDLNTEAFF	TGTGCCAGCAGCTTCTTTACAGACTTGAACACTGAAGCTTTCTTT
TRBD1	.	TRBV29-1	TRBJ2-5	CSVVRGPQETQYF	TGCAGCGTTGTGAGGGGGCCCCAAGAGACCCAGTACTTC
.	.	TRBV5-1	TRBJ2-5	CASSLAFGDLGYF	TGCGCCAGCAGCTTGGCCTTCGGGGACCTGGGATACTTC
TRBD2	.	TRBV9	TRBJ2-7	CASSSGLAGEYEQYF	TGTGCCAGCAGCTCAGGACTAGCGGGAGAGTACGAGCAGTACTTC
.	.	TRBV5-8	TRBJ2-7	CASSLGDTPLIYTRYF	TGTGCCAGCAGCTTAGGGGACACCCCCCTTATCTACACGAGGTACTTC
TRBD1	.	TRBV28	TRBJ2-7	CASSLWDRDHEQYF	TGTGCCAGCAGTTTATGGGACAGGGACCACGAGCAGTACTTC
TRBD1	.	TRBV19	TRBJ2-2	CASSTRQGWGTRTGELFF	TGTGCCAGTAGTACCCGACAGGGATGGGGGACGAGGACCGGGGAGCTGTTTTTT
TRBD1	.	TRBV18	TRBJ2-7	CASSPRDSYEQYF	TGTGCCAGCTCACCACGGGACAGCTACGAGCAGTACTTC
.	.	TRBV5-5	TRBJ2-1	CASSHLTVLAYEQFF	TGTGCCAGCAGCCATCTGACCGTACTAGCCTATGAGCAGTTCTTC
TRBD2	once	TRBV28	TRBJ2-3	CASIEAGGGTDTQYF	TGTGCCAGCATCGAGGCGGGAGGGGGCACAGATACGCAGTATTTT
TRBD1	.	TRBV28	TRBJ1-5	CASSLGGQGKHQPQHF	TGTGCCAGCAGTTTAGGGGGACAGGGAAAGCATCAGCCCCAGCATTTT
TRBD2	.	TRBV28	TRBJ2-7	CASSRTRFEQYF	TGTGCCAGCAGTCGGACTAGGTTCGAGCAGTACTTC
TRBD1	.	TRBV28	TRBJ1-4	CASSLSGTGFNEKLFF	TGTGCCAGCAGCCTCTCCGGGACAGGTTTTAATGAAAAACTGTTTTTT
.	.	TRBV28	TRBJ1-1	CASSRRGGRGTEAFF	TGTGCCAGCAGCAGAAGGGGGGGCCGGGGCACTGAAGCTTTCTTT
TRBD2	.	TRBV5-4	TRBJ2-1	CASSLKREGLGGGQFF	TGTGCCAGCAGCTTGAAGCGGGAGGGCCTCGGGGGTGGGCAGTTCTTC
.	.	TRBV10-3	TRBJ1-1	CAISDPTQGNTEAFF	TGTGCCATCAGTGACCCGACCCAGGGGAACACTGAAGCTTTCTTT
.	.	TRBV11-3	TRBJ2-7	CASSPPGSYEQYF	TGTGCCAGCAGCCCCCCAGGCTCCTACGAGCAGTACTTC
TRBD1	.	TRBV5-1	TRBJ1-4	CASSSGTGHEKLFF	TGCGCCAGCAGCTCCGGGACAGGGCACGAGAAACTGTTTTTT
.	.	TRBV4-3	TRBJ2-3	CASSHQGRSTDTQYF	TGCGCCAGCAGCCACCAGGGGCGCTCCACAGATACGCAGTATTTT
TRBD1	.	TRBV7-8	TRBJ1-5	CASSLGTGGFQPQHF	TGTGCCAGCAGCTTAGGGACAGGGGGTTTTCAGCCCCAGCATTTT
.	.	TRBV6-6	TRBJ2-1	CASSPYNEQFF	TGTGCCAGCAGCCCATACAATGAGCAGTTCTTC
.	.	TRBV9	TRBJ2-3	CASSVVMDTDTQYF	TGTGCCAGCAGCGTAGTGATGGACACAGATACGCAGTATTTT
TRBD2	.	TRBV7-8	TRBJ2-7	CASRSSSGRAYEQYF	TGTGCCAGCAGAAGTTCTAGCGGGAGGGCGTACGAGCAGTACTTC
.	.	TRBV6-5	TRBJ2-1	CASRAGPLLYNEQFF	TGTGCCAGCAGGGCGGGGCCGCTCCTCTACAATGAGCAGTTCTTC